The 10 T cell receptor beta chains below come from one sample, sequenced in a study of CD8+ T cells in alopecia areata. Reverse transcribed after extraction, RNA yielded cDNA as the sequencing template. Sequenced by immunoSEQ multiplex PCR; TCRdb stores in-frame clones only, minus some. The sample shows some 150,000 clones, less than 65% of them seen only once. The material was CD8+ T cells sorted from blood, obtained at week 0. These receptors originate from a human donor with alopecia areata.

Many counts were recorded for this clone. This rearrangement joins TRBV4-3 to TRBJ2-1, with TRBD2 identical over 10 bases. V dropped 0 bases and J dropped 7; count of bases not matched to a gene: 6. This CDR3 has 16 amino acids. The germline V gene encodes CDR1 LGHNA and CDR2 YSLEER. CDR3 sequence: CASSQDLAGGPNEQFF. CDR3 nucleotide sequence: TGCGCCAGCAGCCAAGATTTAGCGGGGGGACCTAATGAGCAGTTCTTC.

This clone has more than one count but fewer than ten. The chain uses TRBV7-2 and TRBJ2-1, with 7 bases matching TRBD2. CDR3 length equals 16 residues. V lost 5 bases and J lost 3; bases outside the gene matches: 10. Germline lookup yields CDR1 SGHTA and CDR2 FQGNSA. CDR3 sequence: CASSPPFSGDYNEQFF. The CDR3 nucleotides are TGTGCCAGCAGCCCCCCGTTCAGCGGGGACTACAATGAGCAGTTCTTC.

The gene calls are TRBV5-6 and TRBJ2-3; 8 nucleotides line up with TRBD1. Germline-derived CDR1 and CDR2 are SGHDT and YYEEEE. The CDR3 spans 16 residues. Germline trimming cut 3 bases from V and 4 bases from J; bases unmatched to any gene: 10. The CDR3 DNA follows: TGTGCCAGCAGCTCGGACAGGGAGGATGTAGCAGATACGCAGTATTTT. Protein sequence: CASSSDREDVADTQYF.

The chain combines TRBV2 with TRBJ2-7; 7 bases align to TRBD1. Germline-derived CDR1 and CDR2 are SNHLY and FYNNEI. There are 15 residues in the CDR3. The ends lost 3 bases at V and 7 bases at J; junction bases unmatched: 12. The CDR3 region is CASSEYGQAAMEQYF. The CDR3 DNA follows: TGTGCCAGCAGTGAGTATGGACAGGCCGCGATGGAGCAGTACTTC.

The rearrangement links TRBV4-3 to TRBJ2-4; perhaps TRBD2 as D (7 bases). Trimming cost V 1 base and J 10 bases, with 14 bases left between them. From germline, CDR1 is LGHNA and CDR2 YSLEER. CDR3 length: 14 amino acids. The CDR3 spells CASSQVGGPEIQYF. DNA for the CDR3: TGCGCCAGCAGCCAAGTCGGGGGGCCCGAGATTCAGTACTTC.

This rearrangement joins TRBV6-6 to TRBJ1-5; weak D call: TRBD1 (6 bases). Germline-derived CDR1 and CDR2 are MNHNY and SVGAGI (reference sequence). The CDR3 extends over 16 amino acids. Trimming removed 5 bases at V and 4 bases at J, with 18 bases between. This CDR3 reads CASSPTGFTGNQPQHF. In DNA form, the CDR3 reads TGTGCCAGCAGTCCAACAGGGTTTACGGGGAATCAGCCCCAGCATTTT.

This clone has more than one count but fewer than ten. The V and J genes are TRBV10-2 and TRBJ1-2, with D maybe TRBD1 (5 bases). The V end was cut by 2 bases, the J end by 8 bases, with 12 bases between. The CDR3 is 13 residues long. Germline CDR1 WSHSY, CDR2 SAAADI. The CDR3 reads CASSERRAGGYTF. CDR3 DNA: TGCGCCAGCAGTGAGCGGCGAGCAGGGGGCTACACCTTC.

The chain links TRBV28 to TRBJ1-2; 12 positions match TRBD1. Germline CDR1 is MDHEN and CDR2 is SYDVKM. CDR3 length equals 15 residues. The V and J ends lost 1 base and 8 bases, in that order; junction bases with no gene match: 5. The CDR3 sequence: CASSLLGTGGDGYTF. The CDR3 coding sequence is TGTGCCAGCAGTTTATTGGGGACAGGGGGCGACGGCTACACCTTC.

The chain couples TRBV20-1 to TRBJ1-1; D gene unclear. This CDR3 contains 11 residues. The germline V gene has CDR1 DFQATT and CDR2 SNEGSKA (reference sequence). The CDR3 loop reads CSVNRNTEAFF. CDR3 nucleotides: TGCAGCGTCAACCGGAACACTGAAGCTTTCTTT.

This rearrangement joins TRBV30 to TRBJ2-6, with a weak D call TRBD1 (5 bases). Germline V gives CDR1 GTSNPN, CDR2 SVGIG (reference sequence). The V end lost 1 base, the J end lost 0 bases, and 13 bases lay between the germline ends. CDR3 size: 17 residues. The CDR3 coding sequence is TGTGCCTGGAGTGCCGACAGTATCATCTCTGGGGCCAACGTCCTGACTTTC. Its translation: CAWSADSIISGANVLTF.